These T cell receptor beta chains were read from a single sample in a study of shared clonotypes between healthy human individuals. TCRdb keeps only in-frame clones here, not all; method: immunoSEQ multiplex PCR. There are some 630,000 clones in the sample; approximately 79% occur only once, and under 2% lies in the top ten. Source material: memory CD4+ T cells sorted from blood. These receptors were collected from a woman aged 25 to 39 in good health. Both conserved end residues are part of each CDR3. The D gene is left open where the match is weak. Clone size is not always given. Where it is, it says once, few, many or a class for expanded clones.

D gene: .
J gene: TRBJ2-1
clone size: many
V gene: TRBV28
CDR3 DNA: TGTGCCAGCAGCAGCCACAATGAGCAGTTCTTC
CDR3 protein: CASSSHNEQFF

D gene: .
J gene: TRBJ2-3
clone size: .
V gene: TRBV5-1
CDR3 DNA: TGCGCCAGCAGCTTGTCTTCCGGGGGAGTCACAGATACGCAGTATTTT
CDR3 protein: CASSLSSGGVTDTQYF

D gene: .
J gene: TRBJ1-5
clone size: .
V gene: TRBV19
CDR3 DNA: TGTGCCAGTACTATGCCGACGAGCCTGTATAGCAATCAGCCCCAGCATTTT
CDR3 protein: CASTMPTSLYSNQPQHF

D gene: .
J gene: TRBJ1-3
clone size: .
V gene: TRBV5-6
CDR3 DNA: TGTGCCAGCAGACTCGGGTCTGGAAACACCATATATTTT
CDR3 protein: CASRLGSGNTIYF

D gene: .
J gene: TRBJ2-2
clone size: .
V gene: TRBV21-1
CDR3 DNA: TGTGCCAGCAGCAAGTTAGGCAGGGGGCAGAACACCGGGGAGCTGTTTTTT
CDR3 protein: CASSKLGRGQNTGELFF

D gene: .
J gene: TRBJ1-5
clone size: .
V gene: TRBV7-8
CDR3 DNA: TGTGCCAGCAGCTGGATAAAGATGAATCAGCCCCAGCATTTT
CDR3 protein: CASSWIKMNQPQHF

D gene: .
J gene: TRBJ2-1
clone size: many
V gene: TRBV27
CDR3 DNA: TGTGCCAGCAGTCCGTCGACTAGACGTGCGGATGAGCAGTTCTTC
CDR3 protein: CASSPSTRRADEQFF

D gene: TRBD2
J gene: TRBJ2-7
clone size: .
V gene: TRBV5-4
CDR3 DNA: TGTGCCAGCAGCTCGGTAGCGGGCAGCTCCTACGAGCAGTACTTC
CDR3 protein: CASSSVAGSSYEQYF

D gene: .
J gene: TRBJ2-1
clone size: .
V gene: TRBV2
CDR3 DNA: TGTGCCAGCAGGCTCGGACTGGGATCCTACAATGAGCAGTTCTTC
CDR3 protein: CASRLGLGSYNEQFF

D gene: TRBD1
J gene: TRBJ2-7
clone size: once
V gene: TRBV2
CDR3 DNA: TGTGCCAGCAGTACAGAGGGACAGGGCCAGGACGAGCAGTACTTC
CDR3 protein: CASSTEGQGQDEQYF

D gene: .
J gene: TRBJ2-1
clone size: .
V gene: TRBV5-1
CDR3 DNA: TGCGCCAGCAGCTTCGGCCAGACCTACAATGAGCAGTTCTTC
CDR3 protein: CASSFGQTYNEQFF

D gene: TRBD2
J gene: TRBJ2-3
clone size: .
V gene: TRBV7-7
CDR3 DNA: TGTGCCAGCGCCAAACTAGCGGTCACAGATACGCAGTATTTT
CDR3 protein: CASAKLAVTDTQYF

D gene: TRBD2
J gene: TRBJ2-7
clone size: .
V gene: TRBV28
CDR3 DNA: TGTGCCAGCAGTTTCACTAGCGGGACGGATTACGAGCAGTACTTC
CDR3 protein: CASSFTSGTDYEQYF

D gene: TRBD2
J gene: TRBJ2-7
clone size: .
V gene: TRBV2
CDR3 DNA: TGTGCCAGCAGTGAAACTGGCGGGAGATCCTACGAGCAGTACTTC
CDR3 protein: CASSETGGRSYEQYF

D gene: .
J gene: TRBJ2-2
clone size: .
V gene: TRBV19
CDR3 DNA: TGTGCCAGTAACAGTGGGCCGTTCACCGGGGAGCTGTTTTTT
CDR3 protein: CASNSGPFTGELFF

D gene: TRBD2
J gene: TRBJ2-3
clone size: .
V gene: TRBV7-9
CDR3 DNA: TGTGCCAGCAGCTTAATGGCTAGCGGGACAGATACGCAGTATTTT
CDR3 protein: CASSLMASGTDTQYF

D gene: .
J gene: TRBJ1-2
clone size: .
V gene: TRBV28
CDR3 DNA: TGTGCCATCAATCAGGAGGTCTTGGATGGCTACACCTTC
CDR3 protein: CAINQEVLDGYTF

D gene: TRBD2
J gene: TRBJ2-1
clone size: .
V gene: TRBV5-8
CDR3 DNA: TGTGCCAGCAGCTTGGGCACTAGCGGGTGGAACAATGAGCAGTTCTTC
CDR3 protein: CASSLGTSGWNNEQFF

D gene: .
J gene: TRBJ1-1
clone size: .
V gene: TRBV6-5
CDR3 DNA: TGTGCCAGCAGTTACCAGCGGAACACTGAAGCTTTCTTT
CDR3 protein: CASSYQRNTEAFF

D gene: TRBD2
J gene: TRBJ2-3
clone size: .
V gene: TRBV18
CDR3 DNA: TGTGCCAGCTCACCAGAGGGACTAGCCACAGATACGCAGTATTTT
CDR3 protein: CASSPEGLATDTQYF

D gene: TRBD1
J gene: TRBJ1-3
clone size: .
V gene: TRBV13
CDR3 DNA: TGTGCCAGCAGCTACCGAGGGGGCACAGGTTACACTATCTCTGGAAACACCATATATTTT
CDR3 protein: CASSYRGGTGYTISGNTIYF

D gene: TRBD2
J gene: TRBJ2-1
clone size: .
V gene: TRBV7-9
CDR3 DNA: TGTGCCAGCAGCTTAGTTCGGACTAGCGTCCATGAGCAGTTCTTC
CDR3 protein: CASSLVRTSVHEQFF

D gene: .
J gene: TRBJ2-1
clone size: .
V gene: TRBV7-9
CDR3 DNA: TGTGCCAGCAGCTTAAGGGCGGGAAACCACAGGAATGAGCAGTTCTTC
CDR3 protein: CASSLRAGNHRNEQFF

D gene: .
J gene: TRBJ2-3
clone size: .
V gene: TRBV2
CDR3 DNA: TGTGCCAGTGTTCCGGGGGTCCGCACAGATACGCAGTATTTT
CDR3 protein: CASVPGVRTDTQYF

D gene: .
J gene: TRBJ2-7
clone size: .
V gene: TRBV7-2
CDR3 DNA: TGTGCCAGCAGCTCTGGGGTTGGGGAGCAGTACTTC
CDR3 protein: CASSSGVGEQYF

D gene: TRBD1
J gene: TRBJ2-7
clone size: once
V gene: TRBV28
CDR3 DNA: TGTGCCAGCAGGGGACAGGGAGGAGGCGCCTACGAGCAGTACTTC
CDR3 protein: CASRGQGGGAYEQYF

D gene: .
J gene: TRBJ1-2
clone size: .
V gene: TRBV5-1
CDR3 DNA: TGCGCCAGCAGCTTAATTCAGGGCGGGACTAACTATGGCTACACCTTC
CDR3 protein: CASSLIQGGTNYGYTF

D gene: .
J gene: TRBJ2-7
clone size: .
V gene: TRBV7-2
CDR3 DNA: TGTGCCAGCAGCTTAGTGGGGCTTATCGCGCACGAGCAGTACTTC
CDR3 protein: CASSLVGLIAHEQYF

D gene: TRBD2
J gene: TRBJ2-3
clone size: .
V gene: TRBV29-1
CDR3 DNA: TGCAGCGCCAGGACTAGCGGGATAGGTGGAGATACGCAGTATTTT
CDR3 protein: CSARTSGIGGDTQYF

D gene: .
J gene: TRBJ1-1
clone size: once
V gene: TRBV7-2
CDR3 DNA: TGTGCCAGCAGCTTAGATCGGGCCACGAACACTGAAGCTTTCTTT
CDR3 protein: CASSLDRATNTEAFF

D gene: TRBD1
J gene: TRBJ2-7
clone size: .
V gene: TRBV11-3
CDR3 DNA: TGTGCCAGCAGCTCGGGACAGGGGGACTCCTACGAGCAGTACTTC
CDR3 protein: CASSSGQGDSYEQYF

D gene: TRBD1
J gene: TRBJ2-6
clone size: .
V gene: TRBV4-1
CDR3 DNA: TGCGCCAGCAGCCAGACTCGGGACAGAGACTCTGGGGCCAACGTCCTGACTTTC
CDR3 protein: CASSQTRDRDSGANVLTF

D gene: .
J gene: TRBJ2-1
clone size: .
V gene: TRBV28
CDR3 DNA: TGTGCCAGCAGTTTGGGGCAGACTGGTTACAATGAGCAGTTCTTC
CDR3 protein: CASSLGQTGYNEQFF

D gene: TRBD1
J gene: TRBJ2-1
clone size: .
V gene: TRBV29-1
CDR3 DNA: TGCAGCGCCCGGGCAGGGGGCTCCTACAATGAGCAGTTCTTC
CDR3 protein: CSARAGGSYNEQFF

D gene: .
J gene: TRBJ2-7
clone size: .
V gene: TRBV6-5
CDR3 DNA: TGTGCCAGCAGTCTCGCCGGGGCCTACGAGCAGTACTTC
CDR3 protein: CASSLAGAYEQYF

D gene: .
J gene: TRBJ1-6
clone size: .
V gene: TRBV30
CDR3 DNA: TGTGCCTGGAGTGGAGGTGAAGGTTTTAATAATTCACCCCTCCACTTT
CDR3 protein: CAWSGGEGFNNSPLHF

D gene: TRBD2
J gene: TRBJ2-7
clone size: .
V gene: TRBV29-1
CDR3 DNA: TGCAGCGTTGAATCGGGACTAGGAGGGGACGAGCAGTACTTC
CDR3 protein: CSVESGLGGDEQYF

D gene: .
J gene: TRBJ1-3
clone size: few
V gene: TRBV18
CDR3 DNA: TGTGCCAGCTCACCAGCAGGGCAAGCGGACACCATATATTTT
CDR3 protein: CASSPAGQADTIYF

D gene: .
J gene: TRBJ2-1
clone size: .
V gene: TRBV5-6
CDR3 DNA: TGTGCCAGCAGCAAGGGAGAAGTAAAGACTGGAGCGATGTACAATGAGCAGTTCTTC
CDR3 protein: CASSKGEVKTGAMYNEQFF

D gene: .
J gene: TRBJ2-1
clone size: once
V gene: TRBV7-2
CDR3 DNA: TGTGCCAGCAGCCGCCAGGCAGGGGTCCCCAATGAGCAGTTCTTC
CDR3 protein: CASSRQAGVPNEQFF

D gene: TRBD2
J gene: TRBJ2-1
clone size: .
V gene: TRBV28
CDR3 DNA: TGTGCCAGCAGTGAGGGACTAGCCGTGTTTGAGCAGTTCTTC
CDR3 protein: CASSEGLAVFEQFF

D gene: TRBD1
J gene: TRBJ1-5
clone size: .
V gene: TRBV19
CDR3 DNA: TGTGCCAGTAGTAGCAAACAGGGGGCGCGAGGTCAGCCCCAGCATTTT
CDR3 protein: CASSSKQGARGQPQHF

D gene: .
J gene: TRBJ2-5
clone size: .
V gene: TRBV18
CDR3 DNA: TGTGCCAGCTCACCACTAGCGGACCAAGAGACCCAGTACTTC
CDR3 protein: CASSPLADQETQYF

D gene: .
J gene: TRBJ2-2
clone size: .
V gene: TRBV9
CDR3 DNA: TGTGCCAGCAGCGTAGACGGATGGGCGGGCGGGGAGCTGTTTTTT
CDR3 protein: CASSVDGWAGGELFF

D gene: .
J gene: TRBJ2-1
clone size: few
V gene: TRBV7-8
CDR3 DNA: TGTGCCAGCAGCGTGCAGGTGGGCAACCATGAGCAGTTCTTC
CDR3 protein: CASSVQVGNHEQFF

D gene: .
J gene: TRBJ1-1
clone size: .
V gene: TRBV28
CDR3 DNA: TGTGCCAGCAGTACTCCGGGACCGCTGAACACTGAAGCTTTCTTT
CDR3 protein: CASSTPGPLNTEAFF

D gene: TRBD2
J gene: TRBJ2-7
clone size: few
V gene: TRBV6-5
CDR3 DNA: TGTGCCAGCAGTACGACTAGCGGGAGCTACGAGCAGTACTTC
CDR3 protein: CASSTTSGSYEQYF

D gene: TRBD1
J gene: TRBJ2-5
clone size: .
V gene: TRBV9
CDR3 DNA: TGTGCCAGCAGCGGACAGGGGGCGGGGGAGACCCAGTACTTC
CDR3 protein: CASSGQGAGETQYF

D gene: TRBD1
J gene: TRBJ2-7
clone size: .
V gene: TRBV6-5
CDR3 DNA: TGTGCCAGCAGTTACGACGGGACAGCCACCTACGAGCAGTACTTC
CDR3 protein: CASSYDGTATYEQYF

D gene: TRBD2
J gene: TRBJ2-1
clone size: .
V gene: TRBV11-3
CDR3 DNA: TGTGCCAGCAGCGCGGGGGGGGACCGCAATGAGCAGTTCTTC
CDR3 protein: CASSAGGDRNEQFF

D gene: .
J gene: TRBJ2-2
clone size: .
V gene: TRBV11-2
CDR3 DNA: TGTGCCAGCAGCTCACCTACCCCAGGACTAATCCGGAACACCGGGGAGCTGTTTTTT
CDR3 protein: CASSSPTPGLIRNTGELFF

D gene: TRBD1
J gene: TRBJ1-2
clone size: .
V gene: TRBV5-6
CDR3 DNA: TGTGCCAGCAGCTTACAGGGGCCCAACTATGGCTACACCTTC
CDR3 protein: CASSLQGPNYGYTF

D gene: .
J gene: TRBJ2-1
clone size: .
V gene: TRBV7-2
CDR3 DNA: TGTGCCAGCAGCCGGTCCCTGACTTACAATGAGCAGTTCTTC
CDR3 protein: CASSRSLTYNEQFF